This TCR beta chain was documented in a study of identical twins. TCRdb reprocessed the 5' RACE reads via MiXCR and lists one record per CDR3 protein. This table holds 1.5 million to 2 million distinct CDR3 sequences, under 35% found once. This clonotype was seen only a few times. Its antigen is not known. Broader study findings: Fewer insertions were carried by abundant cord blood beta clonotypes, but none was seen in memory repertoires.

This TCR was sampled from a newborn girl in good health. Source material: cord blood.

CDR3 bases: TGTGCCAGCAGCGCCGGGACGAACCATTCACCCCTCCACTTT. This sequence encodes CASSAGTNHSPLHF. The chain has TRBV9 and TRBJ1-6; D possibly corresponds to TRBD1 (5 bases). The V end was cut by 3 bases, the J end by 8 bases, with 12 bases between. There are 14 residues in the CDR3. Germline V gene sequence: CDR1 SGDLS, CDR2 YYNGEE.